This TCR beta chain was recovered during a study of control samples from healthy donors and cancer patients (TCRdb year 2020). Per the germline V gene, MNHEY is the CDR1 and SVGAGI is the CDR2. From cysteine to phenylalanine, the CDR3 is 13 amino acids long. Only the CDR3 DNA stays, 39 bases, in frame from base 1. Trimming at the junction amounts to 2 bases on V and 3 bases on J, and the germline ends lie 7 bases apart. Library prep was done by the immunoSEQ multiplex PCR assay. Sourced from immuneACCESS, this table was stored by TCRdb with only in-frame sequences that have V and J called. A share of the clones is absent; for the studies checked, an unresolved V gene accounts for under half, and the remainder has no known explanation. Recorded for this sample are around 70,000 clones; about nine tenths of them occurred a single time. The ten largest account for 8% to 10% of the sample. As for this clone: The antigen it recognizes is unknown. No base quality values were provided; no much bigger clone lies one nucleotide off.

Sequences were obtained from PBMCs. The V and J genes are TRBV6-5 and TRBJ1-2; 6 matching bases give a weak D call of TRBD1. The sequence was obtained from a woman aged 45-65 years with colorectal cancer. The DNA is TGTGCCAGCAGTTACGGACAGTACTATGGCTACACCTTC. The resulting protein is CASSYGQYYGYTF.